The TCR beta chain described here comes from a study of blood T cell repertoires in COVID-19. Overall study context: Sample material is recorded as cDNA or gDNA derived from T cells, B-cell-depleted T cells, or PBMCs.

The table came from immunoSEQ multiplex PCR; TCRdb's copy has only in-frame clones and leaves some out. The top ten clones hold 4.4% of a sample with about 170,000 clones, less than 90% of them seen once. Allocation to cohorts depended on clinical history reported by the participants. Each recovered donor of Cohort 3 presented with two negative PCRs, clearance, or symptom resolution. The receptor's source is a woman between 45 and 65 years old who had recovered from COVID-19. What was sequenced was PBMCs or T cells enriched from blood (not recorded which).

The CDR3 DNA sequence: TGTGCCAGCAGCACACCTGACAGAACCTCTGGAAACACCATATATTTT. It specifies CASSTPDRTSGNTIYF. The J gene is TRBJ1-3, the V gene TRBV5-8, with a tentative D call TRBD1 (5 bases). Germline lookup yields CDR1 SGHTS and CDR2 YDEGEE. The CDR3 extends over 16 amino acids. Between the trimmed V and J ends, which lost 4 bases and 0 bases, there was a span of 14 bases.